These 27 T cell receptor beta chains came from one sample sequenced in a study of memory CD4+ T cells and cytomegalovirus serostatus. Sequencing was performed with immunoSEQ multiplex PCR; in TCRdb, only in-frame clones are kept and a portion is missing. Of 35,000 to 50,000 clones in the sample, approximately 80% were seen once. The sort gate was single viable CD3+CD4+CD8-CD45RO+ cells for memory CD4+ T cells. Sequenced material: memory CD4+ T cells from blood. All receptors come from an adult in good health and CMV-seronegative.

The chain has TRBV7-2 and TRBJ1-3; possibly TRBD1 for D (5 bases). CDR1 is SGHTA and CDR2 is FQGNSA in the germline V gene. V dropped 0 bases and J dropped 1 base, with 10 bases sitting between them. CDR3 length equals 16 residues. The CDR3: CASSLARTTSGNTIYF. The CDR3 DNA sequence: TGTGCCAGCAGCTTAGCGCGGACAACTTCTGGAAACACCATATATTTT.

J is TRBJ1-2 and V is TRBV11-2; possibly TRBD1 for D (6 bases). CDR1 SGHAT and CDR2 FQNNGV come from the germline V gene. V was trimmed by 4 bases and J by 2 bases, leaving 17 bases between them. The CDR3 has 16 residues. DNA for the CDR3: TGTGCCAGCAGCTCCCCCTCGGGGGGCCCAAACTATGGCTACACCTTC. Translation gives CASSSPSGGPNYGYTF. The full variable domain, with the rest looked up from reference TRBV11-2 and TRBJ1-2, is EAGVAQSPRYKIIEKRQSVAFWCNPISGHATLYWYQQILGQGPKLLIQFQNNGVVDDSQLPKDRFSAERLKGVDSTLKIQPAKLEDSAVYLCASSSPSGGPNYGYTFGSGTRLTVV.

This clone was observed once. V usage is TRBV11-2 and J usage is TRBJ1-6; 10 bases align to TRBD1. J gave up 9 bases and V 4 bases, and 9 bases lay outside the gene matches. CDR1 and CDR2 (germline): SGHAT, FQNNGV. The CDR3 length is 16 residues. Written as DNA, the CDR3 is TGTGCCAGCAGCTCTCGCCTCCGGGACAGGGGTTCACCCCTCCACTTT. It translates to CASSSRLRDRGSPLHF.

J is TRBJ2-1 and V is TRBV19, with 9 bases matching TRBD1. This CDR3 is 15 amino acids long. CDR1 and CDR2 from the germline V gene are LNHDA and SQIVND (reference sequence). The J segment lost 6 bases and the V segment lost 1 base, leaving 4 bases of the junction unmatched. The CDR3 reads CASSIGDRGFNEQFF. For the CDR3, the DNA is TGTGCCAGTAGTATAGGAGACAGGGGGTTCAATGAGCAGTTCTTC.

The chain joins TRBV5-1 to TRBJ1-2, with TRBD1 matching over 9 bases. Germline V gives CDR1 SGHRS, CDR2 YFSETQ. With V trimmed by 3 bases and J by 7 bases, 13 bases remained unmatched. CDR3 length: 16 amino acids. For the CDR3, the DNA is TGCGCCAGCAGCTCGTACCCGGGACAGGGTATTGGTGGCTACACCTTC. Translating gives CASSSYPGQGIGGYTF.

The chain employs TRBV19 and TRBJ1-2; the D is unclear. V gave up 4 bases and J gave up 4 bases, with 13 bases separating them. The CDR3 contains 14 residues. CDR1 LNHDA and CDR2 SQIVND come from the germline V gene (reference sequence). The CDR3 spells CASSRVQNIYGYTF. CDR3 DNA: TGTGCCAGTAGTAGAGTGCAGAACATCTATGGCTACACCTTC.

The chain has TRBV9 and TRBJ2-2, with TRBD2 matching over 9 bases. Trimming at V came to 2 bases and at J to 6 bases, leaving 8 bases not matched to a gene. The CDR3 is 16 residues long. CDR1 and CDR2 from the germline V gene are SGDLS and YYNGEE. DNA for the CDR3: TGTGCCAGCAGCGTCTCGGCTAGCGGGATCCCCGGGGAGCTGTTTTTT. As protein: CASSVSASGIPGELFF.

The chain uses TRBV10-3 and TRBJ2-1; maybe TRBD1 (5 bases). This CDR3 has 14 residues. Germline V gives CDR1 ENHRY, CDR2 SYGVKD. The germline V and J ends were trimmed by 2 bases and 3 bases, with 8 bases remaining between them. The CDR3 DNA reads TGTGCCATCAGTGAGCAGGGTGGCTACAATGAGCAGTTCTTC. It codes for CAISEQGGYNEQFF.

CDR3 sequence reads: CSAGRGASYEQYF. CDR3 DNA sequence: TGCAGCGCCGGACGGGGGGCTAGCTACGAGCAGTACTTC. J is TRBJ2-5 and V is TRBV29-1; TRBD2 is a possible D gene (7 bases). With the DNA end fitting TRBJ2-7 better, the J assignment may be wrong. Germline V gene sequence: CDR1 SQVTM, CDR2 ANQGSEA. The length of the CDR3 is 13 residues.

Here the CDR3 reads CASQRESSYNEQFF. The CDR3 nucleotides read TGTGCCAGCCAGCGGGAGAGCTCCTACAATGAGCAGTTCTTC. The V and J genes are TRBV19 and TRBJ2-1; 8 positions match TRBD2. This CDR3 is built from 14 residues. V was clipped by 9 bases and J by 0 bases; unmatched bases: 4. Germline V gives CDR1 LNHDA, CDR2 SQIVND (reference sequence).

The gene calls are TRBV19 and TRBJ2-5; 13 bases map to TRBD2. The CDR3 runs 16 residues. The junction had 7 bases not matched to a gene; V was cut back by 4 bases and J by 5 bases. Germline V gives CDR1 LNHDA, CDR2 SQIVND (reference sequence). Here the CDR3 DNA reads TGTGCCAGTAGTAAATGGACTAGCGGGAGTATGGAGACCCAGTACTTC. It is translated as CASSKWTSGSMETQYF.

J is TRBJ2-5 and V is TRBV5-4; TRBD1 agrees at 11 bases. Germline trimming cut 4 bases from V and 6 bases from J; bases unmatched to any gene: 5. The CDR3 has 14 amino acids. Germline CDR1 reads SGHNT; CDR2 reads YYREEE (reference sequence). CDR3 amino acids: CASSTGQGAKTQYF. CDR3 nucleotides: TGTGCCAGCAGCACCGGACAGGGGGCGAAGACCCAGTACTTC.

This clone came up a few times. The CDR3 is CATSRSRVNSYEQYF. The CDR3 region has the DNA TGTGCCACCAGCAGAAGCAGGGTGAACTCCTACGAGCAGTACTTC. V gene TRBV15 combines with J gene TRBJ2-7, with D perhaps TRBD1 (5 bases). Per the germline V gene, CDR1 is LNHNV and CDR2 is YYDKDF (reference sequence). The germline V and J ends were trimmed by 2 bases and 0 bases, with 11 bases remaining between them. The CDR3 has 15 residues.

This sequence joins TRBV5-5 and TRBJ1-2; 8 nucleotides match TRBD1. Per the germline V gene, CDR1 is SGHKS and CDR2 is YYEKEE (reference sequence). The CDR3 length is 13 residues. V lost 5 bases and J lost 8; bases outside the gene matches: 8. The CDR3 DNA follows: TGTGCCAGCAGTCCTCAGGGGGCGTACGGCTACACCTTC. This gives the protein CASSPQGAYGYTF.

For the CDR3, the DNA is TGTGCCAGCAGCTTAGTGTCCTACAATGAGCAGTTCTTC. Residues: CASSLVSYNEQFF. The genes are TRBV7-6 and TRBJ2-1; unclear D gene. The CDR3 has 13 residues. Trimming took off 1 base at V and 1 base at J, with 2 bases between the two ends. The germline CDR1 and CDR2 sequences are SGHVS and FNYEAQ. Complete variable domain (other parts from reference TRBV7-6 and TRBJ2-1): GAGVSQSPRYKVTKRGQDVALRCDPISGHVSLYWYRQALGQGPEFLTYFNYEAQQDKSGLPNDRFSAERPEGSISTLTIQRTEQRDSAMYRCASSLVSYNEQFFGPGTRLTVL.

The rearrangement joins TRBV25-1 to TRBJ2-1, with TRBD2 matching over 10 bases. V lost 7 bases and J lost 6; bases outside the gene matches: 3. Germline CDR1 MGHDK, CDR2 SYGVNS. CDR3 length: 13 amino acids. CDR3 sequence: CASTRTSGNEQFF. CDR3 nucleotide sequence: TGTGCCAGCACTAGGACTAGCGGCAATGAGCAGTTCTTC. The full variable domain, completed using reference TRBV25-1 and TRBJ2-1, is EADIYQTPRYLVIGTGKKITLECSQTMGHDKMYWYQQDPGMELHLIHYSYGVNSTEKGDLSSESTVSRIRTEHFPLTLESARPSHTSQYLCASTRTSGNEQFFGPGTRLTVL.

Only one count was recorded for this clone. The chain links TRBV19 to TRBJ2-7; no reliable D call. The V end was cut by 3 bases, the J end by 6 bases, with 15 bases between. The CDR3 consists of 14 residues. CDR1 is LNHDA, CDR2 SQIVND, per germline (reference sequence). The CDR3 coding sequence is TGTGCCAGTAGTATGTCCCCGAAGGTCGGCGAGCAGTACTTC. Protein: CASSMSPKVGEQYF.

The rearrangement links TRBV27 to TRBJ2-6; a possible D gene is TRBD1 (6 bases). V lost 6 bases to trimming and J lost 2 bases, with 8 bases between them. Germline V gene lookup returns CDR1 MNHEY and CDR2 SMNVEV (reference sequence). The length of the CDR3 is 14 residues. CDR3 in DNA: TGTGCCAGCAGCCGGGACACTGGGGCCAACGTCCTGACTTTC. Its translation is CASSRDTGANVLTF.

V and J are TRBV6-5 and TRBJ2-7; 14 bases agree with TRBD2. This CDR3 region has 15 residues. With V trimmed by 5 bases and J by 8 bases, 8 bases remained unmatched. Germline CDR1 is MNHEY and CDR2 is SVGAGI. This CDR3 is CASSAGTSGREKQYF. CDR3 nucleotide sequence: TGTGCCAGCAGTGCCGGGACTAGCGGGAGAGAAAAGCAGTACTTC.

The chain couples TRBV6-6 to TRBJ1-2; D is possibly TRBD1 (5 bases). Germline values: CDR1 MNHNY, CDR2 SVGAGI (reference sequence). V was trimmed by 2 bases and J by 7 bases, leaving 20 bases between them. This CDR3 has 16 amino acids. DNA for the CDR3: TGTGCCAGCAGTTACCGGAACTCGGCGGGGGAGGGTGGCTACACCTTC. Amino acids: CASSYRNSAGEGGYTF.

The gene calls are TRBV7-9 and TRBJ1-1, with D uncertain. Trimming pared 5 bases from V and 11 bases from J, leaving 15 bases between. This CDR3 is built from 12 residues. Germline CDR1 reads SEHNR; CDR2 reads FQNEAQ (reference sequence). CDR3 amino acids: CASSIDGTRAFF. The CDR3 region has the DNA TGTGCCAGCAGCATAGACGGCACTCGGGCTTTCTTT.

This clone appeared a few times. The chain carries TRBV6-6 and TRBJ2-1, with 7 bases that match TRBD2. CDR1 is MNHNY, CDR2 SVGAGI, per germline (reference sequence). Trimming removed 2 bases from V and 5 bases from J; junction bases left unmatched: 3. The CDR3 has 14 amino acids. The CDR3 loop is CASSYRAGHNEQFF. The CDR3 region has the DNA TGTGCCAGCAGTTACCGAGCGGGGCACAATGAGCAGTTCTTC.

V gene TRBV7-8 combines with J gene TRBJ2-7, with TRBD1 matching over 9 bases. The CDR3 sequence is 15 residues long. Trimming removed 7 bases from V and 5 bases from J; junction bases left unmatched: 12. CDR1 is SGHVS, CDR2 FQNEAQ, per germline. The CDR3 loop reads CASKPSRTGVHEQYF. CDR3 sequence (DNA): TGTGCCAGCAAACCTTCCAGGACAGGGGTCCACGAGCAGTACTTC.

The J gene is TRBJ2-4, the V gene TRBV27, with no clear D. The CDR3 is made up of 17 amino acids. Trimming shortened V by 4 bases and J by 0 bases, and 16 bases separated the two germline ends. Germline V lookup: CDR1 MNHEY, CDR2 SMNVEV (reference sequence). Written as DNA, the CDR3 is TGTGCCAGCAGTTCGATGGACGGAAATCTAGCCAAAAACATTCAGTACTTC. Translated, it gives CASSSMDGNLAKNIQYF.

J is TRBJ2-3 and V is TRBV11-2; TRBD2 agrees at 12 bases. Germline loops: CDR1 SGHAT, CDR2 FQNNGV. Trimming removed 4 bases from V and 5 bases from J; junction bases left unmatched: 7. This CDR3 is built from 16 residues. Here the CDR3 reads CASSSRLAGEGDTQYF. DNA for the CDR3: TGTGCCAGCAGCTCCAGACTAGCGGGAGAGGGAGATACGCAGTATTTT.

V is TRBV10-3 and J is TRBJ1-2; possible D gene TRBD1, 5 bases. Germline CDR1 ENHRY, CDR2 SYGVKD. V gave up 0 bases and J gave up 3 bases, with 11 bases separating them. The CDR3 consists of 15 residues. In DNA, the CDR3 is TGTGCCATCAGTGAGTCCGGGGAAGGGGACTATGGCTACACCTTC. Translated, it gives CAISESGEGDYGYTF.

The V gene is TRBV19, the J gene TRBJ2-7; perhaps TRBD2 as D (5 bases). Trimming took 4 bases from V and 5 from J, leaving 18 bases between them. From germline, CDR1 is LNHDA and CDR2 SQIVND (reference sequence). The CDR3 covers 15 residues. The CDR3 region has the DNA TGTGCCAGTAGTAAACGACCCGGGAACTGGGACGAGCAGTACTTC. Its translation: CASSKRPGNWDEQYF.